The sequence of this T cell receptor beta chain was determined in a study of T cells after somatic rescue of genetic block (dated by TCRdb to the early 2020s). Background on the whole study: What the study looked at was long-term robustness, specifically in a T-cell system that came about through somatic rescue of a genetic block in T-cell development.

The CDR3 contains 14 residues, cysteine and phenylalanine counted. Only the CDR3 part of the read is kept: 42 bases, read in frame from the first base. V loses 2 bases of germline sequence and J loses 5 bases, and the interval between the two ends is 12 bases. CDR1 KGHSH and CDR2 LQKENI were looked up in the germline V gene. In the case of this clone: Its antigen is not yet known. No clone much larger than this one lies a single base away; base qualities are absent.

Library creation used the immunoSEQ multiplex PCR assay. In its TCRdb copy, this immuneACCESS table keeps in-frame sequences only and misses some clones. Where compared with another copy, unresolved V genes explain less than half of these, and the others have no known cause. Within this sample are around 50,000 clones, with more than 90% of them counted one time only. The ten top clones hold 0.075% to 0.1% of the sample. This receptor was identified in a child younger than two. The chain employs TRBV18 and TRBJ2-5; no D gene can be assigned with confidence. What was sequenced was peripheral blood mononuclear cells (PBMCs). The DNA sequence is TGTGCCAGCTCACCAGGCTGGTCCGGGGAGACCCAGTACTTC. This is translated as CASSPGWSGETQYF.